This T cell receptor beta chain was recorded in a study of blood T cells in healthy people across ages. The study's findings and limits: Diversity of TCR beta correlated strongly with naive T cell percentage. Since the PBMCs were unsorted, naive and antigen-experienced cells could not be conclusively compared.

Donor samples were obtained from healthy Caucasian individuals from Russia, aged about 6 to 100. Losses at the gene ends were 6 bases for V and 7 bases for J; bases not matched to a gene: 6. In germline, CDR1 is DFQATT, CDR2 SNEGSKA (reference sequence). The CDR3 contains 12 residues. A J-beta primer mix and a sample-barcoded 5' primer were used in a second PCR of roughly 6 to 11 cycles. TCRdb re-called the 5' RACE reads with MiXCR, one entry per CDR3 protein. The table shows about 1.4 million distinct CDR3 sequences, with roughly 64% occurring only once. Concerning this clonotype: Its antigen is currently unknown.

Sequencing used blood. This receptor was taken from a man aged 18 to 30 in good health. This sequence joins TRBV20-1 and TRBJ1-1; 9 nucleotides align to TRBD1. For the CDR3, the DNA is TGCAGTGCAAGGACAGGGGCTATTGAAGCTTTCTTT. This encodes CSARTGAIEAFF.